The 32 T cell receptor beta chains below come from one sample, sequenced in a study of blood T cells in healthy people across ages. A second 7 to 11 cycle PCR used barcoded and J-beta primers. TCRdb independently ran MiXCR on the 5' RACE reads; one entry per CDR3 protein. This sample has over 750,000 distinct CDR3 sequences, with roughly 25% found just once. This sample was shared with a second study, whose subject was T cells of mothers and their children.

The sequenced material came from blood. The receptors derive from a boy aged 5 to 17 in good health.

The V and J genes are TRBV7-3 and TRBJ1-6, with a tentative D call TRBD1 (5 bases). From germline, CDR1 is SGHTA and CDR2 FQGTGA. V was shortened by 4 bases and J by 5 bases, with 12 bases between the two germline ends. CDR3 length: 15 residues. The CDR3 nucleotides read TGTGCCAGCAGCTACCTGGGAGGGGATAATTCACCCCTCCACTTT. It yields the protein CASSYLGGDNSPLHF.

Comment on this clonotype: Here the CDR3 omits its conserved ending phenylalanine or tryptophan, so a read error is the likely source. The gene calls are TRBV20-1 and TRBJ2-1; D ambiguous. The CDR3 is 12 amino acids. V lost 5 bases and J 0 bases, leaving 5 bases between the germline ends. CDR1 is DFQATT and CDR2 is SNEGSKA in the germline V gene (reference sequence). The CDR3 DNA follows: TGCAGTGCTCCGGGCTCCTACAATGAGCAGTTCTTG. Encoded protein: CSAPGSYNEQFL.

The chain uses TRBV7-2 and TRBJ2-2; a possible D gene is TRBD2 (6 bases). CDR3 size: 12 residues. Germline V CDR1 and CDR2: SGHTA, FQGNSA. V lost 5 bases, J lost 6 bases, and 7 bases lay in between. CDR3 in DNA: TGTGCCAGCAGCGCTAGCGCCGGGGAGCTGTTTTTT. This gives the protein CASSASAGELFF.

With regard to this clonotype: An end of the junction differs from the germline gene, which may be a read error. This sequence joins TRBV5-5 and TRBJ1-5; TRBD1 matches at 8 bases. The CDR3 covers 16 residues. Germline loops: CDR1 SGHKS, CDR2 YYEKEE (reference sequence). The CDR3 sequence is CASSLNAGQVNQPQQF. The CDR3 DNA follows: TGTGCCAGCAGCTTAAATGCGGGACAGGTGAATCAGCCCCAGCAATTT. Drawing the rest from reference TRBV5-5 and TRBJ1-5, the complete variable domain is DAGVTQSPTHLIKTRGQQVTLRCSPISGHKSVSWYQQVLGQGPQFIFQYYEKEERGRGNFPDRFSARQFPNYSSELNVNALLLGDSALYLCASSLNAGQVNQPQQFGDGTRLSIL.

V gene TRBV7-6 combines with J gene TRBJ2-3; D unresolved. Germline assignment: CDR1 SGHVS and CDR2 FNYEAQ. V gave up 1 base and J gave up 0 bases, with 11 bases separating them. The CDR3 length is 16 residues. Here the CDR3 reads CASSLGSVTSTDTQYF. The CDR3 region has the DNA TGTGCCAGCAGCTTAGGCTCGGTAACTAGCACAGATACGCAGTATTTT.

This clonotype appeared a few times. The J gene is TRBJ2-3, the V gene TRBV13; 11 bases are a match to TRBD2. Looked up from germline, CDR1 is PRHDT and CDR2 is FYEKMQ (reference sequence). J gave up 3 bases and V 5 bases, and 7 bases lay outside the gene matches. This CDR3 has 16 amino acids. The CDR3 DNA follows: TGTGCCAGCAGCACGAAACTAGCGGGGGTTACAGATACGCAGTATTTT. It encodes CASSTKLAGVTDTQYF.

In nucleotides, the CDR3 is TGTGCCACTGACAGTGGGTCACAAGAGACCCAGTACTTC. Translation gives CATDSGSQETQYF. This rearrangement joins TRBV28 to TRBJ2-5, with a possible D match to TRBD1 (5 bases). The CDR3 is 13 amino acids. Germline V gene sequence: CDR1 MDHEN, CDR2 SYDVKM. V lost 10 bases, J lost 2 bases, and 14 bases lay in between.

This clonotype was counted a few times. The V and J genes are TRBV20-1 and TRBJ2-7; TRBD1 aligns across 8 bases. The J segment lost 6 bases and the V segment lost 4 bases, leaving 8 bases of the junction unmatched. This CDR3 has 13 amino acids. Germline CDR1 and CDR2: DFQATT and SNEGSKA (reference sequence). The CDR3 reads CSAIQGAAGEQYF. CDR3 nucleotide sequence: TGCAGTGCTATCCAGGGGGCGGCGGGCGAGCAGTACTTC.

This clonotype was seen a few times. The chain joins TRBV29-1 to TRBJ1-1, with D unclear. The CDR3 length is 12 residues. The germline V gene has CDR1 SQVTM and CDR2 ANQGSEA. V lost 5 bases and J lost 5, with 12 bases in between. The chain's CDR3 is CSVRARETEAFF. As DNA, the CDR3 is TGCAGCGTTCGAGCACGGGAGACTGAAGCTTTCTTT.

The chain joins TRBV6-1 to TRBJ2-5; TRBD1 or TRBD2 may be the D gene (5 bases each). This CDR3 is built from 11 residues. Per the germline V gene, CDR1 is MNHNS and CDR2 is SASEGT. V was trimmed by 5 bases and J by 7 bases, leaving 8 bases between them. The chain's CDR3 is CASSWDRTQYF. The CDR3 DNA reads TGTGCCAGCAGTTGGGACCGGACCCAGTACTTC.

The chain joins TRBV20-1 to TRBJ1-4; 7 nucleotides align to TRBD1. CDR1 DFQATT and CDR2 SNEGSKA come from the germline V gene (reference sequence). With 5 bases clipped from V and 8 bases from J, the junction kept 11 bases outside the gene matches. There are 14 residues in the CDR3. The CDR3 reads CSAGPTGAGEKLFF. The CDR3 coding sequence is TGCAGTGCTGGACCTACAGGGGCAGGGGAAAAACTGTTTTTT.

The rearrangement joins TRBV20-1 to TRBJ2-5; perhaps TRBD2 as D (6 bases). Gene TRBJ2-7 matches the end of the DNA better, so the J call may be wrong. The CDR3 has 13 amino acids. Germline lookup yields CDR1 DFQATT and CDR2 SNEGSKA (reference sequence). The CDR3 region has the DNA TGCAGTGCTAGAAACGCAGGGAGGCACGAGCAGTACTTC. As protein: CSARNAGRHEQYF.

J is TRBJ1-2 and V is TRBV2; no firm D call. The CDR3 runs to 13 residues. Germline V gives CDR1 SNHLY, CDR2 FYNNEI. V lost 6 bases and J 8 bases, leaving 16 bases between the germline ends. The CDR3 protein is CASSQDNSKGYTF. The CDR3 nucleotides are TGTGCCAGCAGCCAAGACAACAGCAAGGGCTACACCTTC.

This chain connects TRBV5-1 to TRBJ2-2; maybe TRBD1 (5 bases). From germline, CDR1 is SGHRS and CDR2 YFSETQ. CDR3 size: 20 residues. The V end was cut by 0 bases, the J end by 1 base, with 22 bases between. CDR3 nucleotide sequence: TGCGCCAGCAGCTTGGCCCACCGGGCAGGGAAGGTTGGGAACACCGGGGAGCTGTTTTTT. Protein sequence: CASSLAHRAGKVGNTGELFF.

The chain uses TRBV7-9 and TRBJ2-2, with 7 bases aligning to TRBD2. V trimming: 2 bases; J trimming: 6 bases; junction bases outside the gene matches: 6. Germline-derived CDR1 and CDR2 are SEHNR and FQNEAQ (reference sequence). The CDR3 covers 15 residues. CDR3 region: CASSLRGGEPGELFF. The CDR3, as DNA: TGTGCCAGCAGCTTAAGGGGAGGGGAACCCGGGGAGCTGTTTTTT.

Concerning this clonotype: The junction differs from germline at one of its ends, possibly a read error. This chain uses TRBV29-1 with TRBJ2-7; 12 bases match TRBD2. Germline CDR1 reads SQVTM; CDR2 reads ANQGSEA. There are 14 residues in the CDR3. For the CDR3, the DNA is TGCAGCGCTGAACTAGCGGGGGGCTCCTACGAGCAGTACTTC. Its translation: CSAELAGGSYEQYF.

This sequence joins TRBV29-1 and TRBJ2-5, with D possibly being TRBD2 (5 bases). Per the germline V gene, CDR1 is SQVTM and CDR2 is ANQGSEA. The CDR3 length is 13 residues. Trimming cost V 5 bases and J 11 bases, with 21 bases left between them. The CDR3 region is CSVRTGGDGEQYF. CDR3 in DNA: TGCAGCGTTCGGACCGGTGGGGATGGGGAGCAGTACTTC.

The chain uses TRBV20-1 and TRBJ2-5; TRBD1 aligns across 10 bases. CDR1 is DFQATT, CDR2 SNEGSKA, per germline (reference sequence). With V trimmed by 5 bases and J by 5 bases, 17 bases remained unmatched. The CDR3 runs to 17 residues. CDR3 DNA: TGCAGTGCTTCCACCGCGACTCCGGGACAGGGGATGGAGACCCAGTACTTC. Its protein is CSASTATPGQGMETQYF.

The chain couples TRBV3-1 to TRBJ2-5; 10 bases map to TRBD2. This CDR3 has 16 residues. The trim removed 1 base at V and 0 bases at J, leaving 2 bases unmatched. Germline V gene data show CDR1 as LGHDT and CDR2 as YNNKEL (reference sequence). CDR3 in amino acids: CASSQASGGYQETQYF. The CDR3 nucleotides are TGTGCCAGCAGCCAAGCTAGCGGGGGATACCAAGAGACCCAGTACTTC.

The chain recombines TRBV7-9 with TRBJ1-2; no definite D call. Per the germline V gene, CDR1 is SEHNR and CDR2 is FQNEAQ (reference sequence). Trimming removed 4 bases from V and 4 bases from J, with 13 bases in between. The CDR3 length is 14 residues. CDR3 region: CASSSVTGSYGYTF. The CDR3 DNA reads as TGTGCCAGCAGCTCGGTGACGGGAAGCTATGGCTACACCTTC.

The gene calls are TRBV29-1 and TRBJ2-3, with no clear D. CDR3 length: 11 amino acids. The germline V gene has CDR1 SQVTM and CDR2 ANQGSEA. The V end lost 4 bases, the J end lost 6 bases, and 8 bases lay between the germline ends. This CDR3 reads CSVGRADTQYF. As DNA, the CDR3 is TGCAGCGTTGGGAGAGCCGATACGCAGTATTTT.

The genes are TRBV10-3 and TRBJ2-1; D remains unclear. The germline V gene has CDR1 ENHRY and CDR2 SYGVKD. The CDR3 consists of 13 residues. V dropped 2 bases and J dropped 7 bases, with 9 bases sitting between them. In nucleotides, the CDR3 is TGTGCCATCAGTGAGAGAGAGGTGAATGAGCAGTTCTTC. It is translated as CAISEREVNEQFF.

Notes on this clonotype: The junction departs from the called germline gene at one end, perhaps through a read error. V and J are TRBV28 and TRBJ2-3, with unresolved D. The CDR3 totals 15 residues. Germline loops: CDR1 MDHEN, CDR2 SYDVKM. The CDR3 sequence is CTSSFGQGRTDTQYF. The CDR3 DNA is TGTACCAGCAGTTTCGGTCAAGGACGCACAGATACGCAGTATTTT.

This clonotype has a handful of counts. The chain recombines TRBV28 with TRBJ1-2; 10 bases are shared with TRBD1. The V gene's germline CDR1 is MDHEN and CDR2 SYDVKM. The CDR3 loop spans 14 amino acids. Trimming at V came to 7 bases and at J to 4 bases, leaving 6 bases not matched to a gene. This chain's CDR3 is CASTLGTGAYGYTF. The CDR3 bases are TGTGCCAGCACCCTGGGGACAGGGGCCTATGGCTACACCTTC.

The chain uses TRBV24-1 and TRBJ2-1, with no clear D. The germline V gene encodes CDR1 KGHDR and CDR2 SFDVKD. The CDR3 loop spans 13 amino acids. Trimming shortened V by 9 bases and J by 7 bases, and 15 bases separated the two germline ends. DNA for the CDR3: TGTGCCACCCAGGACGGGTCCTCTAATGAGCAGTTCTTC. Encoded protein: CATQDGSSNEQFF.

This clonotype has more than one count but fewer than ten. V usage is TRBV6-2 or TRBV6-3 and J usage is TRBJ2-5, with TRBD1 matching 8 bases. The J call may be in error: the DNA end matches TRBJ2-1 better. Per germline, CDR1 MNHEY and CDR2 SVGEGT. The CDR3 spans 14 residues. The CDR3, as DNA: TGTGCCAGCAGTCGCCGGGACAGGATCTCGGAACAGTTCTTC. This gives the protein CASSRRDRISEQFF.

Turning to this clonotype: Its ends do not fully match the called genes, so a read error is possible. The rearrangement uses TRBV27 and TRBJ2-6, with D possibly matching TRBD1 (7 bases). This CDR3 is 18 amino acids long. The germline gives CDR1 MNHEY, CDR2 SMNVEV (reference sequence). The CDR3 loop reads CASSPRQGGDSGVNVLTF. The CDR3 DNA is TGTGCCAGCAGCCCGAGACAGGGAGGTGACTCTGGGGTCAACGTCCTGACTTTC.

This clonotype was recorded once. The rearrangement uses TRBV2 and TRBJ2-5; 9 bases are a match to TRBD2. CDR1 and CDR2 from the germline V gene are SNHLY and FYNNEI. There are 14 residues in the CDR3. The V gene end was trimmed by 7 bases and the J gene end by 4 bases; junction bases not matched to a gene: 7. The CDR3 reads CASKVSGSGETQYF. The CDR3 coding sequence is TGTGCCAGCAAGGTTAGCGGGAGTGGAGAGACCCAGTACTTC.

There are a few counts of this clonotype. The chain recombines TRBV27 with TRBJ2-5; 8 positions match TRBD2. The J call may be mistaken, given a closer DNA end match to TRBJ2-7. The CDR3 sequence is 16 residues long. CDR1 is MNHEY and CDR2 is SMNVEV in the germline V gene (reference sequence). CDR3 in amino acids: CASSAGLATSSYEQYF. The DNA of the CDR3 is TGTGCCAGCAGTGCAGGACTAGCAACGAGCTCCTACGAGCAGTACTTC.

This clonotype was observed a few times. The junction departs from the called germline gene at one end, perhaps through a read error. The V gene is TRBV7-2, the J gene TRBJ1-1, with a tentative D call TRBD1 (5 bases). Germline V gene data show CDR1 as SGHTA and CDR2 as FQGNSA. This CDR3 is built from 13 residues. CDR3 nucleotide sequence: TGTGCCAGCAGCTTGGGGGGAGTAACTGAAGCTTCCTTT. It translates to CASSLGGVTEASF. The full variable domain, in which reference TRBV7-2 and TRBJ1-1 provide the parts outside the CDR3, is GAGVSQSPSNKVTEKGKDVELRCDPISGHTALYWYRQSLGQGLEFLIYFQGNSAPDKSGLPSDRFSAERTGGSVSTLTIQRTQQEDSAVYLCASSLGGVTEASFGQGTRLTVV.

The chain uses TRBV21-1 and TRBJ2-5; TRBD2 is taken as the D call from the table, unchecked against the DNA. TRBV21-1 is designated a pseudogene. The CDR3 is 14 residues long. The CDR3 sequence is CAGTSGSRVETQYF. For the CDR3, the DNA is TGTGCCGGAACTAGCGGGAGTCGAGTCGAGACCCAGTACTTC.

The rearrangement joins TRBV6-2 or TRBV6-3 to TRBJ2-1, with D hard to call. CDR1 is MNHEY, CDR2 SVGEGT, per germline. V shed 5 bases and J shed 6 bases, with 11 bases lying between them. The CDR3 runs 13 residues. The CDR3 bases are TGTGCCAGCAGTCCCCGGTGGAGCAATGAGCAGTTCTTC. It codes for CASSPRWSNEQFF.